This section outlines one T cell receptor beta chain sequence together with its context. What it binds is not known. Using immunoSEQ multiplex PCR, the repertoire was profiled, and TCRdb retains in-frame clones only, with some absent. The table lists 30,000 to 40,000 clones, just under 95% of them singletons. The donors formed part of the approximately 130-subject validation cohort, distinct from the roughly 640-subject first cohort. CDR1 is SGHRS, CDR2 YFSETQ, per germline. The ends lost 4 bases at V and 3 bases at J; junction bases unmatched: 12. The CDR3 has 17 amino acids. The sample belongs to a study of cytomegalovirus exposure and HLA in healthy donors. Whole-study results and caveats: Cytomegalovirus association was listed for approximately 160 TCR beta chains.

The chain recombines TRBV5-1 with TRBJ2-7, with 11 bases fitting TRBD2. Sequencing was done on a sample of PBMCs. This TCR was recovered from a man younger than 35 in good health and CMV-seronegative. The CDR3 bases are TGCGCCAGCAGCGCACTACCTTTGGGACTAGCGGACTACGAGCAGTACTTC. Translated: CASSALPLGLADYEQYF. The entire variable domain, with the rest obtained from reference TRBV5-1 and TRBJ2-7, is as follows: KAGVTQTPRYLIKTRGQQVTLSCSPISGHRSVSWYQQTPGQGLQFLFEYFSETQRNKGNFPGRFSGRQFSNSRSEMNVSTLELGDSALYLCASSALPLGLADYEQYFGPGTRLTVT.